This T cell receptor (beta chain) was sequenced for a study of cytomegalovirus exposure and HLA in healthy donors. Study conclusions and caveats: Accurate prediction of HLA-A and HLA-B alleles (for most subjects) was reportedly achieved from TCR beta sequences.

Trimming removed 2 bases from V and 1 base from J, with 8 bases in between. Germline values: CDR1 MGHRA, CDR2 YSYEKL. The CDR3 consists of 15 residues. With respect to this clone: Its specificity is not known.

Among the donors, all were healthy bone marrow donors. Amplification used 60 Vbeta primers and 13 Jbeta primers. TCRdb's copy holds only in-frame clones and misses some; the assay was immunoSEQ multiplex PCR. The sample includes 150,000 to 200,000 clones, 75% to 85% seen only once; the top ten take 4.9%. This TCR came from a woman aged 18 to 35 in good health and CMV-seropositive. V gene TRBV4-1 combines with J gene TRBJ2-2; perhaps TRBD2 as D (6 bases). Material: PBMCs. The DNA for the CDR3 is TGCGCCAGCAGCCAACCCGGGGGGAACACCGGGGAGCTGTTTTTT. This encodes CASSQPGGNTGELFF.